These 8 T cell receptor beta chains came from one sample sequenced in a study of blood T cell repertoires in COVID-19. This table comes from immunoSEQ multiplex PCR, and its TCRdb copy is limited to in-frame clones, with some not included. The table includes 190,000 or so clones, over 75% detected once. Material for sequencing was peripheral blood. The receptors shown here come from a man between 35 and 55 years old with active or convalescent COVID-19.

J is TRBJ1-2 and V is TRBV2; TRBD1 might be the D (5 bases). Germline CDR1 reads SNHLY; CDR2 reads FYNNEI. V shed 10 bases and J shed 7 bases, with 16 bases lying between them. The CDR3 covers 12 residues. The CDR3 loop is CATQEGAPGYTF. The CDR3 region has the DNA TGTGCCACACAGGAGGGTGCACCTGGCTACACCTTC. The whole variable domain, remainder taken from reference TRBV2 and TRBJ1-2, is EPEVTQTPSHQVTQMGQEVILRCVPISNHLYFYWYRQILGQKVEFLVSFYNNEISEKSEIFDDQFSVERPDGSNFTLKIRSTKLEDSAMYFCATQEGAPGYTFGSGTRLTVV.

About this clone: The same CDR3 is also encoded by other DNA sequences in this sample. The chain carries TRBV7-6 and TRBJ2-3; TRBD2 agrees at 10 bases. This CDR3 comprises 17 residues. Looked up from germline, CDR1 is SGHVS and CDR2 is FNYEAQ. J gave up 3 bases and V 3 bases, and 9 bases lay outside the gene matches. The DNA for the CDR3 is TGTGCCAGCAGCTTGGAAGCGGGGGGGCAGGGGACAGATACGCAGTATTTT. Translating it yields CASSLEAGGQGTDTQYF.

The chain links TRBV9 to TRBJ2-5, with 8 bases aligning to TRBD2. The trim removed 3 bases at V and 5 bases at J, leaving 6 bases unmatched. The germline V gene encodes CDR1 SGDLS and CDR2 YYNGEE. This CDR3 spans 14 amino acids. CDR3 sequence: CASSASGGIETQYF. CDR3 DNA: TGTGCCAGCAGCGCCAGCGGGGGCATCGAGACCCAGTACTTC.

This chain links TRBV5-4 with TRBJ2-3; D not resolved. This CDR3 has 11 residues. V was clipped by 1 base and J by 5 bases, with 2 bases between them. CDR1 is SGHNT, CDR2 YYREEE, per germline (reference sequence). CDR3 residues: CASSLRDTQYF. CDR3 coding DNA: TGTGCCAGCAGCTTGCGAGATACGCAGTATTTT.

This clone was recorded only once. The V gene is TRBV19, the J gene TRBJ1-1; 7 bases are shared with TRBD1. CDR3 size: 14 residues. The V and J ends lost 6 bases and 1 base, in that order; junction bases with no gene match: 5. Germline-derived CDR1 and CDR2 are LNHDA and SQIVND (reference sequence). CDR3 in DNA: TGTGCCAGTAGAAGACAGGGTGAGAACACTGAAGCTTTCTTT. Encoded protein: CASRRQGENTEAFF.

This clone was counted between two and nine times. CDR3 nucleotides: TGTGCCATCAGGGCGACAGGGGGCCATGGCTACACCTTC. Protein: CAIRATGGHGYTF. V is TRBV10-3 and J is TRBJ1-2, with TRBD1 matching over 10 bases. From germline, CDR1 is ENHRY and CDR2 SYGVKD. The CDR3 totals 13 residues. V gave up 6 bases and J gave up 6 bases; unmatched junction bases: 4.

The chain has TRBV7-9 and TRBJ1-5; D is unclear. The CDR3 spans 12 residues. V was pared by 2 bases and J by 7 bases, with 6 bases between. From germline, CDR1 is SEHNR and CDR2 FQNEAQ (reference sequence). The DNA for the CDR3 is TGTGCCAGCAGCTTAAATAGCCAGCCCCAGCATTTT. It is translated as CASSLNSQPQHF.

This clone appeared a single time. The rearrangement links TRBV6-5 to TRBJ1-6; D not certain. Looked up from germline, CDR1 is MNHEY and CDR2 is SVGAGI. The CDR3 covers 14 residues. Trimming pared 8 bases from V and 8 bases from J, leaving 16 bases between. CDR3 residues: CASSGSGVYSPLHF. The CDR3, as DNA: TGTGCCAGCTCGGGTTCCGGGGTGTATTCACCCCTCCACTTT.